This passage covers 21 T cell receptor beta chains from one sample sequenced in a study of regulatory T cells in long-lasting Graves disease. Time point here: persistent/refractory GD, antithyroid drugs over 5 years with positive TRAb. PBMC RNA was the source of the TCR library. Arm-PCR with iRepertoire HTBI primers amplified the CDR3 regions for these TCR beta libraries. TCRdb ran MiXCR on the multiplex PCR reads and lists one entry per CDR3 protein. This sample has 300,000 to 500,000 distinct CDR3 sequences, with around 20% found just once. The sample in question was peripheral blood mononuclear cells (PBMCs), obtained when the disease was refractory, from a patient treated with antithyroid drugs. The receptors shown here come from a female donor with Graves disease.

This clonotype was recorded at least ten times. V gene TRBV13 combines with J gene TRBJ1-4; D is possibly TRBD1 (5 bases). The V gene's germline CDR1 is PRHDT and CDR2 FYEKMQ (reference sequence). This CDR3 has 14 residues. V shed 7 bases and J shed 7 bases, with 16 bases lying between them. CDR3 coding DNA: TGTGCCAGCACCGAACGGGGGAGCGGTGAAAAACTGTTTTTT. As protein: CASTERGSGEKLFF.

This CDR3 is CASSLAPLTSGSNQETQYF. The CDR3 bases are TGTGCCAGCAGCTTAGCCCCTCTTACTAGCGGGAGTAACCAAGAGACCCAGTACTTC. The chain employs TRBV7-2 and TRBJ2-5; the match to TRBD2 covers 11 bases. The CDR3 is made up of 19 amino acids. Per the germline V gene, CDR1 is SGHTA and CDR2 is FQGNSA. With V trimmed by 0 bases and J by 0 bases, 9 bases remained unmatched. Supplemented by reference TRBV7-2 and TRBJ2-5, the full variable domain reads GAGVSQSPSNKVTEKGKDVELRCDPISGHTALYWYRQSLGQGLEFLIYFQGNSAPDKSGLPSDRFSAERTGGSVSTLTIQRTQQEDSAVYLCASSLAPLTSGSNQETQYFGPGTRLLVL.

This clonotype was observed at least ten times. The chain employs TRBV27 and TRBJ1-2; the D is unclear. Deletions cut 0 bases from V and 5 bases from J, with 7 bases between. Germline values: CDR1 MNHEY, CDR2 SMNVEV (reference sequence). The CDR3 extends over 13 amino acids. CDR3 sequence (DNA): TGTGCCAGCAGTTTATCCAGTGGATATGGCTACACCTTC. It translates to CASSLSSGYGYTF.

The chain recombines TRBV12-3 or TRBV12-4 with TRBJ1-1; D is unresolved. The CDR3 contains 12 residues. V shed 1 base and J shed 8 bases, with 8 bases lying between them. Here the CDR3 reads CASSLDEAEAFF. CDR3 nucleotide sequence: TGTGCCAGCAGTTTAGATGAGGCCGAAGCTTTCTTT.

This clonotype was observed a few times. CDR3 residues: CASSFYRTGFTYNSPLHF. DNA of the CDR3: TGTGCCAGCAGCTTTTATAGGACAGGCTTTACCTATAATTCACCCCTCCACTTT. J is TRBJ1-6 and V is TRBV7-9, with 7 bases identical to TRBD1. There are 18 residues in the CDR3. Germline V CDR1 and CDR2: SEHNR, FQNEAQ (reference sequence). V dropped 3 bases and J dropped 2; count of bases not matched to a gene: 10.

This clonotype came up many times. The V gene is TRBV2, the J gene TRBJ2-5; 9 bases line up with TRBD1. This CDR3 is built from 15 residues. V trimming: 4 bases; J trimming: 4 bases; junction bases outside the gene matches: 7. Germline loops: CDR1 SNHLY, CDR2 FYNNEI. The chain's CDR3 is CASSGITDRGETQYF. CDR3 DNA: TGTGCCAGCAGTGGGATCACGGACAGGGGAGAGACCCAGTACTTC.

This clonotype was detected many times. The J gene is TRBJ1-4, the V gene TRBV7-9; D remains unclear. The germline V gene encodes CDR1 SEHNR and CDR2 FQNEAQ (reference sequence). CDR3 length: 15 amino acids. Trimming stripped 2 bases from V and 0 bases from J, with 7 bases between. The CDR3: CASSLRLATNEKLFF. The CDR3 DNA is TGTGCCAGCAGCTTACGGCTAGCAACTAATGAAAAACTGTTTTTT.

In its sample, this clonotype was seen many times. This sequence joins TRBV24-1 and TRBJ1-2; TRBD1 might be the D (5 bases). V was trimmed by 3 bases and J by 0 bases, leaving 7 bases between them. The CDR3 contains 14 residues. CDR1 is KGHDR, CDR2 SFDVKD, per germline. CDR3 protein: CATSDGGTNYGYTF. DNA for the CDR3: TGTGCCACCAGTGATGGGGGGACTAACTATGGCTACACCTTC.

This clonotype was seen many times. The rearrangement links TRBV6-1 to TRBJ2-5; the D gene is possibly TRBD2 (5 bases). V gave up 5 bases and J gave up 5 bases, with 15 bases separating them. Germline assignment: CDR1 MNHNS and CDR2 SASEGT. The CDR3 contains 14 residues. Written as DNA, the CDR3 is TGTGCCAGCAGTCTAGCTCAGACCTGGGAGACCCAGTACTTC. It is translated as CASSLAQTWETQYF.

Details on this clonotype: With a much larger clone just one base away, this may be a read error. The chain has TRBV7-2 and TRBJ2-5; 11 nucleotides align to TRBD1. This CDR3 contains 17 residues. The germline V gene encodes CDR1 SGHTA and CDR2 FQGNSA. J lost 2 bases, V lost 1 base, and 6 bases had no gene match. The DNA for the CDR3 is TGTGCCAGCAGCTTAGTCGGACAGGGGGCCGGTCAAGAGACCCAGTACTTC. It translates to CASSLVGQGAGQETQYF.

The J gene is TRBJ2-3, the V gene TRBV28; TRBD2 matches 11 bases. Germline trimming cut 3 bases from V and 1 base from J; bases unmatched to any gene: 3. The CDR3 runs to 16 residues. From germline, CDR1 is MDHEN and CDR2 SYDVKM. The CDR3 DNA is TGTGCCAGCAGTTTGCGACTAGCGGGACGCACAGATACGCAGTATTTT. Translated: CASSLRLAGRTDTQYF.

This clonotype was counted at least ten times. This rearrangement joins TRBV12-3 or TRBV12-4 to TRBJ2-7; 7 bases match TRBD2. Unmatched junction bases numbered 10, after V lost 6 bases and J lost 5 bases. The length of the CDR3 is 14 residues. The CDR3 region is CASSLGLVIDEQYF. CDR3 nucleotides: TGTGCCAGCAGCCTCGGACTAGTAATCGACGAGCAGTACTTC.

The rearrangement uses TRBV4-1 and TRBJ2-5; D is perhaps TRBD1 or TRBD2 (5 bases each). The CDR3 extends over 14 amino acids. Trimming pared 4 bases from V and 5 bases from J, leaving 14 bases between. Germline V lookup: CDR1 MGHRA, CDR2 YSYEKL. The CDR3 region is CASSLPGARETQYF. For the CDR3, the DNA is TGCGCCAGCAGCCTCCCCGGGGCCCGGGAGACCCAGTACTTC.

This clonotype was recorded a few times. This chain uses TRBV6-1 with TRBJ1-5; D is unresolved. V was clipped by 9 bases and J by 0 bases, with 12 bases between them. Germline V gene lookup returns CDR1 MNHNS and CDR2 SASEGT. The CDR3 covers 14 residues. This chain's CDR3 is CASRKADSNQPQHF. As DNA, the CDR3 is TGTGCCAGTCGCAAGGCAGATAGCAATCAGCCCCAGCATTTT.

This clonotype was seen a handful of times. The CDR3 DNA is TGTGCCTGGAGCCTAGGGGACACTATCCGAGGGCGCCCTAATGAAAAACTGTTTTTT. This encodes CAWSLGDTIRGRPNEKLFF. V gene TRBV30 combines with J gene TRBJ1-4; D might be TRBD1 (6 bases). Germline V lookup: CDR1 GTSNPN, CDR2 SVGIG (reference sequence). The CDR3 contains 19 residues. V was pared by 3 bases and J by 3 bases, with 26 bases between.

This clonotype was found many times. This chain joins TRBV10-3 and TRBJ2-5; maybe TRBD2 (5 bases). The CDR3 totals 16 residues. Looked up from germline, CDR1 is ENHRY and CDR2 is SYGVKD. V shed 3 bases and J shed 4 bases, with 18 bases lying between them. The CDR3 DNA is TGTGCCATCAGTGACGTCCTCCTGGGCCGGGGAGAGACCCAGTACTTC. Its protein is CAISDVLLGRGETQYF.

This clonotype was found many times. The chain combines TRBV2 with TRBJ2-7; D gene ambiguous. V lost 3 bases, J lost 5 bases, and 14 bases lay in between. The germline gives CDR1 SNHLY, CDR2 FYNNEI. This CDR3 comprises 14 residues. CDR3 bases: TGTGCCAGCAGTGATGTCTCCTGGAACCACGAGCAGTACTTC. Translation: CASSDVSWNHEQYF.

This clonotype was seen ten or more times. The chain combines TRBV7-9 with TRBJ2-5; 12 bases are shared with TRBD2. J was trimmed by 4 bases and V by 4 bases; bases with no gene match: 7. Germline CDR1 and CDR2: SEHNR and FQNEAQ (reference sequence). The CDR3 sequence is 16 residues long. The CDR3 here is CASSSDGLAGRETQYF. The CDR3 DNA reads as TGTGCCAGCAGCTCCGATGGACTAGCGGGAAGAGAGACCCAGTACTTC.

This clonotype appeared a few times. The chain couples TRBV30 to TRBJ1-5; maybe TRBD1 (5 bases). This CDR3 is 16 amino acids long. From germline, CDR1 is GTSNPN and CDR2 SVGIG (reference sequence). Trimming took 2 bases from V and 0 from J, leaving 14 bases between them. The CDR3 nucleotides are TGTGCCTGGAGTCTTGGGACCGTGTATAGCAATCAGCCCCAGCATTTT. Its translation is CAWSLGTVYSNQPQHF.

V usage is TRBV10-3 and J usage is TRBJ2-7, with 7 bases that match TRBD2. The V segment lost 5 bases and the J segment 0 bases; nucleotides outside the gene matches: 4. CDR3 length: 14 amino acids. Germline V gene data show CDR1 as ENHRY and CDR2 as SYGVKD. The CDR3 sequence: CAISRGGSSYEQYF. The DNA of the CDR3 is TGTGCCATCAGTCGGGGCGGGAGCTCCTACGAGCAGTACTTC.

The rearrangement uses TRBV5-6 and TRBJ2-7; D call uncertain. V was shortened by 0 bases and J by 6 bases, with 19 bases between the two germline ends. CDR1 SGHDT and CDR2 YYEEEE come from the germline V gene. This CDR3 is 16 amino acids long. The CDR3 region has the DNA TGTGCCAGCAGCTTGGCCGAGAACAGAAGTCCTTTCGAGCAGTACTTC. It specifies CASSLAENRSPFEQYF. Complete variable domain (other parts from reference TRBV5-6 and TRBJ2-7): DAGVTQSPTHLIKTRGQQVTLRCSPKSGHDTVSWYQQALGQGPQFIFQYYEEEERQRGNFPDRFSGHQFPNYSSELNVNALLLGDSALYLCASSLAENRSPFEQYFGPGTRLTVT.